Included here is one T cell receptor (beta chain) sequence, with context. Its specificity is unknown. Other DNA sequences from this sample encode an identical CDR3 as well. Method: immunoSEQ multiplex PCR; TCRdb's copy keeps in-frame clones and lacks some. The sample includes about 2.2 million clones, 93% of them seen just once. Terminally differentiated effector memory CD45RA+ cells were excluded from the naive CD8 cells, which were CD45RO-negative and positively selected for CCR7. The data belong to a study of shared clonotypes between healthy human individuals. Study results and caveats: What naive subsets generally showed was a larger estimated richness than memory subsets showed. Few donors restricted represented genetic and exposure-history diversity. Around 5% of naive CD4 clonotypes were shared across a few donors.

The clonotype comes from a man aged 18 to 29 in good health. Some clones in this sample may be carry-over from other donors' samples. Input material: naive CD8+ T cells from PBMCs.

The CDR3 bases are TGCGCCAGCAGCTTGTTAGGAAGCTCCTACAATGAGCAGTTCTTC. Translation gives CASSLLGSSYNEQFF. The V and J genes are TRBV5-1 and TRBJ2-1; unclear D gene. Between the trimmed V and J ends, which lost 1 base and 0 bases, there was a span of 8 bases. The V gene's germline CDR1 is SGHRS and CDR2 YFSETQ. The CDR3 spans 15 residues.